The 26 T cell receptor beta chains below come from one sample, sequenced in a study of T cells in localized non-small cell lung cancer. TCRdb keeps only in-frame clones here, not all; method: immunoSEQ multiplex PCR. The repertoire consists of some 15,000 clones, with about 80% occurring once and the leading ten covering about 30%. This sample comprised peripheral blood, obtained before any cancer treatment. All receptors come from a male donor aged 60 or over with stage I lung adenocarcinoma.

Notes on this clone: A junction end diverges from the germline sequence, so it may reflect a read error. The chain combines TRBV4-3 with TRBJ2-4; D is perhaps TRBD2 (6 bases). Looked up from germline, CDR1 is LGHNA and CDR2 is YSLEER. There are 15 residues in the CDR3. CDR3 nucleotides: TGCGCCAGCAGCCAAGATCGCCTCACTAGTTCGGGAGTACGCTTC. This gives the protein CASSQDRLTSSGVRF.

CDR3 bases: TGTGCCAGCAGTCAGGGGGCTGTTAATGAAAAACTGTTTTTT. Its translation: CASSQGAVNEKLFF. V is TRBV5-8 and J is TRBJ1-4; 8 bases align to TRBD1. Germline V gives CDR1 SGHTS, CDR2 YDEGEE. The trim removed 5 bases at V and 4 bases at J, leaving 4 bases unmatched. The CDR3 spans 14 residues.

This chain connects TRBV7-3 to TRBJ2-3, with D possibly matching TRBD2 (5 bases). Per the germline V gene, CDR1 is SGHTA and CDR2 is FQGTGA. The V and J ends lost 8 bases and 5 bases respectively, with 14 bases between them. The CDR3 has 13 amino acids. The DNA of the CDR3 is TGTGCCAGCTCTCCGTGGGAGAGAGATACGCAGTATTTT. It encodes CASSPWERDTQYF.

V usage is TRBV30 and J usage is TRBJ2-7, with 12 bases identical to TRBD2. Germline-derived CDR1 and CDR2 are GTSNPN and SVGIG (reference sequence). The CDR3 is 16 amino acids. The V gene end was trimmed by 2 bases and the J gene end by 1 base; junction bases not matched to a gene: 6. The CDR3 bases are TGTGCCTGGAGTTTCCGGACTAGCGGGATATCCTACGAGCAGTACTTC. It yields the protein CAWSFRTSGISYEQYF.

The chain employs TRBV5-4 and TRBJ1-2; D gene ambiguous. The germline gives CDR1 SGHNT, CDR2 YYREEE (reference sequence). The CDR3 has 15 amino acids. Trimming took off 1 base at V and 5 bases at J, with 15 bases between the two ends. CDR3 DNA: TGTGCCAGCAGCTTGAAGCAGACTTCCCTTTATGGCTACACCTTC. Translation gives CASSLKQTSLYGYTF.

The rearrangement joins TRBV7-9 to TRBJ2-3, with 9 bases matching TRBD1. V shed 6 bases and J 4 bases; nucleotides not matched to a gene: 5. The germline V gene has CDR1 SEHNR and CDR2 FQNEAQ (reference sequence). This CDR3 is built from 14 residues. CDR3 nucleotides: TGTGCCAGCAGGACCGGGACAGGGCCAGATACGCAGTATTTT. It codes for CASRTGTGPDTQYF.

This clone was seen only once. As DNA, the CDR3 is TGCGCCAGCAGCTTGGCCAGGGAGGACGAGCAGTACTTC. Translation: CASSLAREDEQYF. The chain uses TRBV5-1 and TRBJ2-7, with D maybe TRBD2 (6 bases). V shed 0 bases and J shed 5 bases, with 9 bases lying between them. CDR1 is SGHRS, CDR2 YFSETQ, per germline. This CDR3 comprises 13 residues.

This clone was recorded a few times. The chain recombines TRBV2 with TRBJ1-2; perhaps TRBD1 as D (5 bases). The CDR3 extends over 13 amino acids. From germline, CDR1 is SNHLY and CDR2 FYNNEI. V dropped 4 bases and J dropped 10 bases, with 16 bases sitting between them. CDR3 amino acids: CASSGRASLFYTF. The DNA of the CDR3 is TGTGCCAGCAGTGGCAGGGCTTCTCTCTTCTACACCTTC.

This clone is categorized as medium-sized. The chain has TRBV19 and TRBJ2-7; 9 nucleotides line up with TRBD1. The CDR3 is 13 amino acids. In germline, CDR1 is LNHDA, CDR2 SQIVND (reference sequence). The junction had 6 bases not matched to a gene; V was cut back by 7 bases and J by 5 bases. CDR3 nucleotide sequence: TGTGCCAGTAAGGACAGGGGCCGGGACGAGCAGTACTTC. This encodes CASKDRGRDEQYF.

The chain carries TRBV27 and TRBJ1-1, with 7 bases identical to TRBD1. CDR1 MNHEY and CDR2 SMNVEV come from the germline V gene (reference sequence). There are 15 residues in the CDR3. The junction had 7 bases not matched to a gene; V was cut back by 5 bases and J by 1 base. The DNA of the CDR3 is TGTGCCAGCAGTCCACTAACAGGGGCGAACACTGAAGCTTTCTTT. Its translation is CASSPLTGANTEAFF.

The chain links TRBV9 to TRBJ2-1, with 8 bases that match TRBD1. Germline V lookup: CDR1 SGDLS, CDR2 YYNGEE. The CDR3 length is 15 residues. J gave up 7 bases and V 0 bases, and 6 bases lay outside the gene matches. This CDR3 is CASSVGAGGKNEQFF. The CDR3 DNA sequence: TGTGCCAGCAGCGTAGGGGCAGGGGGCAAAAATGAGCAGTTCTTC.

In its sample, this clone was seen once. Written as DNA, the CDR3 is TGTGCCAGCCCCCAGGGGGGATACGAGCAGTACTTC. Amino acid sequence: CASPQGGYEQYF. The genes are TRBV19 and TRBJ2-7, with a weak D call TRBD1 (7 bases). The CDR3 sequence is 12 residues long. Germline lookup yields CDR1 LNHDA and CDR2 SQIVND (reference sequence). Trimming removed 9 bases at V and 4 bases at J, with 13 bases between.

V is TRBV5-1 and J is TRBJ1-1, with TRBD1 identical over 7 bases. V shed 0 bases, J shed 6 bases, and the junction held 8 bases outside the gene matches. CDR3 length equals 15 residues. Germline CDR1 SGHRS, CDR2 YFSETQ. CDR3 DNA: TGCGCCAGCAGCTTGGCCACAGGGGTATGGCCTGAAGCTTTCTTT. Translating it yields CASSLATGVWPEAFF.

This clone was detected only once. This chain joins TRBV19 and TRBJ2-7; D may be TRBD1 or TRBD2 (5 bases each). V shed 0 bases and J shed 8 bases, with 11 bases lying between them. This CDR3 is 13 amino acids long. Germline values: CDR1 LNHDA, CDR2 SQIVND (reference sequence). The CDR3 sequence: CASSIDLWGQQYF. CDR3 sequence (DNA): TGTGCCAGTAGTATAGATCTATGGGGACAGCAGTACTTC. The full variable domain, with the rest looked up from reference TRBV19 and TRBJ2-7, is DGGITQSPKYLFRKEGQNVTLSCEQNLNHDAMYWYRQDPGQGLRLIYYSQIVNDFQKGDIAEGYSVSREKKESFPLTVTSAQKNPTAFYLCASSIDLWGQQYFGPGTRLTVT.

The V call is TRBV6-1, the J call TRBJ2-1, with D perhaps matching TRBD2 (6 bases). CDR1 is MNHNS, CDR2 SASEGT, per germline. V lost 0 bases and J lost 0, with 12 bases in between. The CDR3 sequence is 17 residues long. CDR3 amino acids: CASSEATRGNSYNEQFF. CDR3 sequence (DNA): TGTGCCAGCAGTGAAGCAACCCGGGGGAACTCCTACAATGAGCAGTTCTTC.

This rearrangement joins TRBV7-7 to TRBJ2-2, with 8 bases identical to TRBD2. The CDR3 is made up of 15 amino acids. Germline CDR1 reads SSHAT; CDR2 reads FNYEAQ (reference sequence). Here the CDR3 reads CASGAAEYITGELFF. CDR3 nucleotide sequence: TGTGCTAGCGGGGCAGCGGAATACATCACCGGGGAGCTGTTTTTT.

This chain links TRBV21-1 with TRBJ2-7; the table calls TRBD2, which could not be checked here. TRBV21-1 has pseudogene status. This CDR3 contains 11 residues. CDR3 DNA sequence: TGCCCGGGGGAGATCACCTACGAGCAGTACTTC. Translating gives CPGEITYEQYF.

This chain links TRBV27 with TRBJ1-1; tentative D call: TRBD1 (5 bases). V dropped 0 bases and J dropped 4 bases, with 15 bases sitting between them. The length of the CDR3 is 16 residues. From germline, CDR1 is MNHEY and CDR2 SMNVEV (reference sequence). In nucleotides, the CDR3 is TGTGCCAGCAGTTTATCGGGGGGGGATGGAAGCACTGAAGCTTTCTTT. This gives the protein CASSLSGGDGSTEAFF.

The chain recombines TRBV9 with TRBJ1-6, with unresolved D. The CDR3 contains 15 residues. CDR1 and CDR2 from the germline V gene are SGDLS and YYNGEE. V was clipped by 0 bases and J by 2 bases, with 6 bases between them. The chain's CDR3 is CASSVEGAYNSPLHF. The DNA for the CDR3 is TGTGCCAGCAGCGTAGAGGGCGCCTATAATTCACCCCTCCACTTT.

V and J are TRBV28 and TRBJ1-4; TRBD1 might be the D (5 bases). Trimming stripped 0 bases from V and 1 base from J, with 9 bases between. This CDR3 contains 16 residues. The germline CDR1 and CDR2 sequences are MDHEN and SYDVKM. CDR3 nucleotides: TGTGCCAGCAGTTTATGGGGGACGGGAACTAATGAAAAACTGTTTTTT. It specifies CASSLWGTGTNEKLFF. The full variable domain, completed using reference TRBV28 and TRBJ1-4, is DVKVTQSSRYLVKRTGEKVFLECVQDMDHENMFWYRQDPGLGLRLIYFSYDVKMKEKGDIPEGYSVSREKKERFSLILESASTNQTSMYLCASSLWGTGTNEKLFFGSGTQLSVL.

This clone was found a few times. The CDR3 DNA follows: TGTGCCAGCAGCTTAGGAAGGGCACGGACCTACGAGCAGTACTTC. It codes for CASSLGRARTYEQYF. The chain is built from TRBV7-9 and TRBJ2-7; D is unresolved. The CDR3 sequence is 15 residues long. Germline V gene data show CDR1 as SEHNR and CDR2 as FQNEAQ (reference sequence). V shed 1 base and J shed 2 bases, with 12 bases lying between them.

The chain has TRBV2 and TRBJ2-5; 9 bases are a match to TRBD1. Germline V lookup: CDR1 SNHLY, CDR2 FYNNEI. Trimming cost V 3 bases and J 2 bases; bases outside gene matches: 1. The CDR3 covers 14 residues. The CDR3 reads CASSEDRGQETQYF. The CDR3 nucleotides are TGTGCCAGCAGTGAGGACAGGGGACAAGAGACCCAGTACTTC.

The chain recombines TRBV7-6 with TRBJ1-3; D perhaps matches TRBD1 (5 bases). The CDR3 is 13 amino acids. CDR1 SGHVS and CDR2 FNYEAQ come from the germline V gene. V was pared by 5 bases and J by 6 bases, with 11 bases between. CDR3 sequence (DNA): TGTGCCAGCAGCCACGGGACCGCAAACACCATATATTTT. It yields the protein CASSHGTANTIYF.

The V call is TRBV18, the J call TRBJ1-4, with D possibly TRBD1 on 5 matching bases. CDR1 and CDR2 from the germline V gene are KGHSH and LQKENI. The CDR3 is 14 amino acids. V was clipped by 0 bases and J by 7 bases, with 9 bases between them. For the CDR3, the DNA is TGTGCCAGCTCACCACCGGGCAGGGTTGAAAAACTGTTTTTT. It codes for CASSPPGRVEKLFF.

This chain joins TRBV2 and TRBJ1-5; tentative D call: TRBD1 (5 bases). The CDR3 is made up of 16 amino acids. Germline CDR1 SNHLY, CDR2 FYNNEI. V lost 3 bases and J 0 bases, leaving 12 bases between the germline ends. The CDR3 region is CASSEGGGYSNQPQHF. As DNA, the CDR3 is TGTGCCAGCAGTGAGGGGGGAGGTTATAGCAATCAGCCCCAGCATTTT. Full variable domain (remainder filled in from reference TRBV2 and TRBJ1-5): EPEVTQTPSHQVTQMGQEVILRCVPISNHLYFYWYRQILGQKVEFLVSFYNNEISEKSEIFDDQFSVERPDGSNFTLKIRSTKLEDSAMYFCASSEGGGYSNQPQHFGDGTRLSIL.

The V and J genes are TRBV2 and TRBJ2-5; D gene uncertain. Trimming removed 6 bases at V and 2 bases at J, with 13 bases between. Germline assignment: CDR1 SNHLY and CDR2 FYNNEI. The CDR3 totals 14 residues. CDR3 sequence: CASSQNAPQETQYF. The DNA of the CDR3 is TGTGCCAGCAGCCAAAATGCCCCACAAGAGACCCAGTACTTC.